This TCR beta chain stems from a study of beta chain features in type 1 diabetes. Regarding the study as a whole: People with Type 1 diabetes carried modestly yet significantly shorter TCRB CDR3s in all four CD4+ subsets.

All of the isolated RNA was reverse transcribed, so expressed TCRB transcripts were sequenced. Naive, central memory and regulatory T cell samples averaged about 3.3 million immunoSEQ reads each. Assay used: immunoSEQ multiplex PCR; TCRdb lists only in-frame clones, some missing. The sample consists of hundreds of thousands of clones, roughly an eighth of them appearing once. Every sorted population was more than 95% pure. This CDR3 comprises 12 residues. Germline CDR1 is SGHTA and CDR2 is FQGNSA. Trimming took off 5 bases at V and 4 bases at J, with 8 bases between the two ends. This clone was observed a few times. Its antigen is as yet unknown. Other DNA variants within this sample encode the same CDR3.

V and J are TRBV7-2 and TRBJ2-5, with D perhaps TRBD2 (5 bases). This sequence was found in a woman younger than 35 with type 1 diabetes. The source material was naive CD4+ T cells from blood. The CDR3 is CASSLSGETQYF. The CDR3 DNA reads as TGTGCCAGCAGCCTCAGCGGAGAGACCCAGTACTTC.